Listed here are 7 T cell receptor beta chains from one sample, sequenced in a study of blood T cell repertoires in COVID-19 (dated by TCRdb to between 2020 and 2021). To prepare the library, the immunoSEQ multiplex PCR assay was applied. TCRdb retrieved this table from immuneACCESS and kept in-frame rearrangements only. Not all clones are present; in checked studies, unresolved V genes account for under half, and no reason is known for the remainder. The sample yields some 90,000 clones; roughly 89% were counted once. About 4.3% of the sample belongs to the ten largest clones. The sequencing sample was made of peripheral blood. The receptor set was obtained from a woman of 80 years or more with active or convalescent COVID-19.

The chain links TRBV6-6 to TRBJ2-7, with TRBD1 identical over 9 bases. Germline V CDR1 and CDR2: MNHNY, SVGAGI (reference sequence). This CDR3 contains 14 residues. V lost 6 bases to trimming and J lost 3 bases; unmatched junction nucleotides: 6. CDR3 region: CASRNPGQGYEQYF. In nucleotides, the CDR3 is TGTGCCAGCAGAAATCCGGGACAGGGCTACGAGCAGTACTTC.

The rearrangement uses TRBV4-2 and TRBJ2-1; 13 bases map to TRBD2. This CDR3 comprises 16 residues. The germline V gene encodes CDR1 LGHNA and CDR2 YNFKEQ. V dropped 4 bases and J dropped 4; count of bases not matched to a gene: 4. The CDR3 protein is CASSLRLAGGYNEQFF. In DNA form, the CDR3 reads TGTGCCAGCAGCCTACGACTAGCGGGAGGTTACAATGAGCAGTTCTTC.

V is TRBV15 and J is TRBJ1-5, with a possible D match to TRBD1 (6 bases). The CDR3 has 12 residues. Germline V CDR1 and CDR2: LNHNV, YYDKDF (reference sequence). Trimming stripped 5 bases from V and 12 bases from J, with 14 bases between. CDR3 residues: CATSGDMGRQHF. DNA of the CDR3: TGTGCCACCAGCGGGGACATGGGCCGCCAGCATTTT. Full variable domain (remainder filled in from reference TRBV15 and TRBJ1-5): DAMVIQNPRYQVTQFGKPVTLSCSQTLNHNVMYWYQQKSSQAPKLLFHYYDKDFNNEADTPDNFQSRRPNTSFCFLDIRSPGLGDTAMYLCATSGDMGRQHFGDGTRLSIL.

V gene TRBV1 combines with J gene TRBJ2-1; the table's D call, TRBD2, has no DNA check behind it. TRBV1 has pseudogene status. This CDR3 contains 15 residues. The CDR3 region is CTSSRTSGKGTEQFF. In DNA form, the CDR3 reads TGCACCAGCAGCCGGACTAGCGGGAAAGGGACTGAGCAGTTCTTC.

The V gene is TRBV19, the J gene TRBJ1-5, with D unclear. This CDR3 spans 13 amino acids. V dropped 3 bases and J dropped 5 bases, with 8 bases sitting between them. From germline, CDR1 is LNHDA and CDR2 SQIVND (reference sequence). The CDR3 region has the DNA TGTGCCAGTAGTATTCGAGGTGATCAGCCCCAGCATTTT. Its protein is CASSIRGDQPQHF.

This clone showed up just a few times. The chain uses TRBV9 and TRBJ2-1; 14 bases line up with TRBD2. Trimming at V came to 3 bases and at J to 6 bases, leaving 17 bases not matched to a gene. Germline-derived CDR1 and CDR2 are SGDLS and YYNGEE. The CDR3 is made up of 20 amino acids. CDR3 DNA sequence: TGTGCCAGCAGCGCCCTCGGCGGGACTAGCGGGAGCCCCGATTCCAATGAGCAGTTCTTC. Translated: CASSALGGTSGSPDSNEQFF.

Remarks on this clone: Additional DNA sequences in this sample encode the identical CDR3. The chain combines TRBV18 with TRBJ1-1; maybe TRBD1 (6 bases). The ends were cut back, 0 bases at V and 1 base at J, with 9 bases in the middle. Per germline, CDR1 KGHSH and CDR2 LQKENI. This CDR3 spans 15 amino acids. The CDR3 loop reads CASSPPTGRNTEAFF. CDR3 coding DNA: TGTGCCAGCTCACCACCGACAGGTCGGAACACTGAAGCTTTCTTT.